The T cell receptor beta chain described here comes from a study of blood T cell repertoires in COVID-19. Study information: Sites across the United States, Italy and Spain contributed samples from acute and convalescent COVID-19. From T cells, B-cell-depleted T cells, or PBMCs came the material, which was cDNA or gDNA.

In the original analysis: Estimates of nucleated cell counts were drawn from the amplification of reference gene primers. The method was immunoSEQ multiplex PCR; TCRdb's version includes in-frame clones alone and lacks a portion of them. V and J calls and clone size are as listed in that table; D and trimming were resolved from the DNA. The data contain around 89,000 clones, about two thirds of them singletons. The V gene's germline CDR1 is MNHEY and CDR2 SVGAGI. CDR3 size: 13 residues. After removal of 8 bases from V and 4 bases from J, the junction contained 3 bases not matched to a gene. The sequenced sample consisted of peripheral blood. The source is a woman older than 75 with acute or convalescent COVID-19. The chain employs TRBV6-5 and TRBJ2-7, with 12 bases aligning to TRBD2. CDR3: CASLAGGLYEQYF. The CDR3 DNA reads as TGTGCCAGCCTAGCGGGGGGGCTTTACGAGCAGTACTTC.